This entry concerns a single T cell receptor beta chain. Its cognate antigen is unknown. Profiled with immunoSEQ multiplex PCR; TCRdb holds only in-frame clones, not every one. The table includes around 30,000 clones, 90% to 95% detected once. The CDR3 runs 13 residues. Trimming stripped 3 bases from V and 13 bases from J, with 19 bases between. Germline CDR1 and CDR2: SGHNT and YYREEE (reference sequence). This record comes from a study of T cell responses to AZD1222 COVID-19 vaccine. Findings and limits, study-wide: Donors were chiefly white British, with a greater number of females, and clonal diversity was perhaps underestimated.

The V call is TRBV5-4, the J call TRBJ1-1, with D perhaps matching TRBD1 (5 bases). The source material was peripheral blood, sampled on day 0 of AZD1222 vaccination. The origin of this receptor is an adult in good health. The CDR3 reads CASSYPGGEVGFF. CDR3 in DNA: TGTGCCAGCAGCTACCCCGGGGGGGAAGTTGGTTTCTTT.